The TCR beta chain under discussion was sequenced for a study of beta chain features in type 1 diabetes. A few counts support this clone. The antigen is unknown. The entirety of the isolated RNA underwent reverse transcription, so expressed TCRB transcripts were sequenced. Profiled with immunoSEQ multiplex PCR; TCRdb holds only in-frame clones, not every one. The sample has around 160,000 clones, approximately 9.1% seen once. Study-level findings and limits: There was a possibility that cDNA sequencing over-represented cells with high TCR expression. A moderate, significant TCRB CDR3 shortening appeared in type 1 diabetes across four CD4+ subsets.

The germline gives CDR1 SGHTA, CDR2 FQGNSA. V lost 2 bases to trimming and J lost 5 bases, with 4 bases between them. The CDR3 is 12 residues long. The sequence derives from a woman under 40 with type 1 diabetes. The material sequenced was central memory CD4+ T cells from blood. The rearrangement joins TRBV7-2 to TRBJ1-5, with D hard to call. CDR3: CASSLYYQPQHF. As DNA, the CDR3 is TGTGCCAGCAGCTTATATTATCAGCCCCAGCATTTT.